Listed below are T cell receptor beta chains from one sample, sequenced in a study of cytomegalovirus exposure and HLA in healthy donors. Repertoires were generated with immunoSEQ multiplex PCR, while TCRdb's copy carries only in-frame clones and drops some. The sample shows tens of thousands of clones, over 60% of them seen only once. Sequenced input: PBMCs. The receptor set was obtained from a man aged 25-40 years in good health and CMV-seronegative. The CDR3 runs from the conserved cysteine through the conserved F or W. D genes are given only for firm matches. Part of the rows lack a size; the others show once, few, many or a class for expanded clones.

d_gene: TRBD1; abundance: -; j_gene: TRBJ1-1; v_gene: TRBV4-3; CDR3aa: CASSPDRVLLANTEAFF; CDR3nt: TGCGCCAGCAGCCCGGACAGGGTCCTCTTGGCGAACACTGAAGCTTTCTTT
d_gene: -; abundance: -; j_gene: TRBJ2-5; v_gene: TRBV4-2; CDR3aa: CASSQEVRSGSETQYF; CDR3nt: TGTGCCAGCAGCCAAGAAGTTAGAAGCGGCTCGGAGACCCAGTACTTC
d_gene: -; abundance: -; j_gene: TRBJ1-2; v_gene: TRBV7-2; CDR3aa: CASSLATSYGYTF; CDR3nt: TGTGCCAGCAGCTTAGCAACGAGTTATGGCTACACCTTC
d_gene: TRBD1; abundance: -; j_gene: TRBJ1-1; v_gene: TRBV5-1; CDR3aa: CASTWTGEGTEAFF; CDR3nt: TGCGCCAGCACCTGGACAGGGGAGGGCACTGAAGCTTTCTTT
d_gene: TRBD1; abundance: once; j_gene: TRBJ2-7; v_gene: TRBV28; CDR3aa: CASRGQGAGEQYF; CDR3nt: TGTGCCAGCAGGGGACAGGGGGCCGGAGAGCAGTACTTC
d_gene: -; abundance: few; j_gene: TRBJ2-5; v_gene: TRBV28; CDR3aa: CASNPGLGRQETQYF; CDR3nt: TGTGCCAGCAACCCAGGGTTGGGCAGGCAAGAGACCCAGTACTTC
d_gene: TRBD2; abundance: -; j_gene: TRBJ2-3; v_gene: TRBV28; CDR3aa: CASSFFRGADTQYF; CDR3nt: TGTGCCAGCAGTTTCTTCCGGGGGGCAGATACGCAGTATTTT
d_gene: TRBD1; abundance: -; j_gene: TRBJ1-4; v_gene: TRBV7-8; CDR3aa: CASSRNRDREKLFF; CDR3nt: TGTGCCAGCAGCCGGAACCGGGACAGGGAAAAACTGTTTTTT
d_gene: -; abundance: -; j_gene: TRBJ1-6; v_gene: TRBV11-2; CDR3aa: CASSFGGGSYNSPLHF; CDR3nt: TGTGCCAGCAGCTTTGGCGGGGGCTCCTATAATTCACCCCTCCACTTT
d_gene: -; abundance: -; j_gene: TRBJ1-2; v_gene: TRBV4-1; CDR3aa: CASSQTGTYNYGYTF; CDR3nt: TGCGCCAGCAGCCAGACCGGGACATACAACTATGGCTACACCTTC
d_gene: TRBD2; abundance: -; j_gene: TRBJ2-5; v_gene: TRBV6-5; CDR3aa: CASSWDYAGETQYF; CDR3nt: TGTGCCAGCAGTTGGGACTATGCGGGAGAGACCCAGTACTTC
d_gene: -; abundance: -; j_gene: TRBJ1-3; v_gene: TRBV7-8; CDR3aa: CASSPRGGTGNTIYF; CDR3nt: TGTGCCAGCAGCCCCCGTGGAGGGACTGGAAACACCATATATTTT
d_gene: -; abundance: few; j_gene: TRBJ2-6; v_gene: TRBV7-2; CDR3aa: CASSPGGSGANVLTF; CDR3nt: TGTGCCAGCAGCCCCGGGGGCTCTGGGGCCAACGTCCTGACTTTC
d_gene: -; abundance: few; j_gene: TRBJ1-5; v_gene: TRBV7-9; CDR3aa: CASSLGGFNQPQHF; CDR3nt: TGTGCCAGCAGCTTGGGCGGGTTCAATCAGCCCCAGCATTTT
d_gene: -; abundance: -; j_gene: TRBJ1-2; v_gene: TRBV6-5; CDR3aa: CASSYSATDYGYTF; CDR3nt: TGTGCCAGCAGTTACTCAGCGACGGACTATGGCTACACCTTC
d_gene: -; abundance: -; j_gene: TRBJ2-7; v_gene: TRBV5-4; CDR3aa: CASSVDSEQYF; CDR3nt: TGTGCCAGCAGCGTAGACTCCGAGCAGTACTTC
d_gene: TRBD1; abundance: -; j_gene: TRBJ2-7; v_gene: TRBV7-9; CDR3aa: CASSLKGQGYSEQYF; CDR3nt: TGTGCCAGCAGCTTAAAAGGACAGGGTTATTCCGAGCAGTACTTC